The TCR beta chain under discussion was sequenced for a study of tumor-infiltrating lymphocytes in primary liver carcinoma. cDNA specific to TCR beta was made from 500 ng of total RNA, with a constant-region primer employed for priming. Nested multiplex PCR, run for three rounds with slightly modified ARM-PCR, yielded TCR beta libraries. Each of the first two PCR rounds ran approximately 9 cycles with TRBV1-TRBV30 forward and C-beta reverse primers. TCRdb processed the multiplex PCR reads anew with MiXCR; each CDR3 protein has one entry. This sample has around 29,000 distinct CDR3 sequences; roughly 77% occur once, and the top ten carry under 40%. Concerning this clonotype: Its specificity is unknown.

Trimming left V 5 bases short and J 5 bases short, with 21 bases between. Germline V gene sequence: CDR1 SGHAT, CDR2 FQNNGV. The CDR3 length is 16 residues. The study co-extracted DNA and RNA from around 20-30 mg of unsorted bulk tissue. Sampling targeted five separate regions of each tumor, which included the tumor centre. Study conclusions and caveats: Only about 7-24% of top clones occurred in every one of the five tumor regions. The study found a significantly higher top-250-clone fraction in tumors than in blood (p = 0.039).

The sample was liver tumor tissue from sampling region 3. Described subset: tumor region T3, left-lateral pole. The chain employs TRBV11-2 and TRBJ2-5; D is possibly TRBD1 or TRBD2 (6 bases each). This sequence was found in a woman in her thirties with primary liver carcinoma and hepatitis B virus infection. The CDR3 DNA follows: TGTGCCAGCAGCACAAGAACAAGGGGGGCGAATGAGACCCAGTACTTC. Amino acid sequence: CASSTRTRGANETQYF.